The 9 T cell receptor beta chains below all came from one sample that was sequenced in a study of patients with pleural tuberculosis. TCRdb re-derived calls from the reads in MiXCR, one entry per CDR3 protein. The sample shows about 29,000 distinct CDR3 sequences, about 20% of them seen only once. The sequencing input was peripheral blood. The receptor set was obtained from a human donor with pleural tuberculosis.

Ten or more counts support this clonotype. The chain combines TRBV6-1 with TRBJ2-3; TRBD2 matches 14 bases. J lost 5 bases, V lost 5 bases, and 6 bases had no gene match. CDR3 length equals 16 residues. CDR1 is MNHNS and CDR2 is SASEGT in the germline V gene. The CDR3 coding sequence is TGTGCCAGCAGTTCCGGACTAGCGGGGGGACAAGATACGCAGTATTTT. This translates into CASSSGLAGGQDTQYF.

The table lists this clonotype with many counts. J is TRBJ2-1 and V is TRBV7-9; 11 nucleotides line up with TRBD1. Trimming took 4 bases from V and 8 from J; bases not matched to a gene: 10. This CDR3 has 16 residues. Germline loops: CDR1 SEHNR, CDR2 FQNEAQ (reference sequence). For the CDR3, the DNA is TGTGCCAGCAGCTCCCGTGGAGGACAGGGGGCTGATGAGCAGTTCTTC. Encoded protein: CASSSRGGQGADEQFF.

This clonotype was seen at least ten times. The chain is built from TRBV28 and TRBJ2-7; 7 bases fit TRBD1. The CDR3 sequence is 16 residues long. V dropped 4 bases and J dropped 4; count of bases not matched to a gene: 13. CDR1 MDHEN and CDR2 SYDVKM come from the germline V gene. CDR3 protein: CASSSGQITYGYEQYF. The CDR3 nucleotides read TGTGCCAGCAGTTCGGGACAGATTACTTACGGATACGAGCAGTACTTC.

Turning to this clonotype: The germline gene is not matched at one end of the junction; a read error may be the cause. V usage is TRBV7-9 and J usage is TRBJ2-1, with a weak D call TRBD1 (6 bases). Per the germline V gene, CDR1 is SEHNR and CDR2 is FQNEAQ (reference sequence). The CDR3 has 15 residues. The CDR3 DNA sequence: TGTGCCAGCAGCTCCACAGGGAGCTTCTACAATGAGCAGTTCTTT. Translated, it gives CASSSTGSFYNEQFF. Full variable domain (outside the CDR3, taken from reference TRBV7-9 and TRBJ2-1): DTGVSQNPRHKITKRGQNVTFRCDPISEHNRLYWYRQTLGQGPEFLTYFQNEAQLEKSRLLSDRFSAERPKGSFSTLEIQRTEQGDSAMYLCASSSTGSFYNEQFFGPGTRLTVL.

The V gene is TRBV6-6, the J gene TRBJ2-1; possible D gene TRBD2, 6 bases. The CDR3 covers 15 residues. V lost 5 bases and J 0 bases, leaving 11 bases between the germline ends. Per germline, CDR1 MNHNY and CDR2 SVGAGI (reference sequence). CDR3 DNA: TGTGCCAGCAGTCTAGGGACTCGCTCCTACAATGAGCAGTTCTTC. Translation gives CASSLGTRSYNEQFF.

This clonotype was recorded a few times. The J gene is TRBJ1-2, the V gene TRBV5-8; 7 bases line up with TRBD1. Germline V gene data show CDR1 as SGHTS and CDR2 as YDEGEE. The V gene end was trimmed by 0 bases and the J gene end by 7 bases; junction bases not matched to a gene: 6. This CDR3 region has 14 residues. This CDR3 is CASSLGDSRFGYTF. The CDR3 DNA sequence: TGTGCCAGCAGCTTGGGGGACAGTCGCTTTGGCTACACCTTC.

This clonotype was seen ten or more times. The chain recombines TRBV19 with TRBJ1-2; D is uncertain. Per germline, CDR1 LNHDA and CDR2 SQIVND (reference sequence). Trimming took 5 bases from V and 2 from J, leaving 6 bases between them. CDR3 size: 12 residues. CDR3 loop: CASSEGNYGYTF. The DNA of the CDR3 is TGTGCCAGTAGTGAAGGCAACTATGGCTACACCTTC. Based on the CDR3 plus reference TRBV19 and TRBJ1-2, the full variable domain is DGGITQSPKYLFRKEGQNVTLSCEQNLNHDAMYWYRQDPGQGLRLIYYSQIVNDFQKGDIAEGYSVSREKKESFPLTVTSAQKNPTAFYLCASSEGNYGYTFGSGTRLTVV.

At least ten counts were recorded for this clonotype. This chain links TRBV4-2 with TRBJ1-1; the match to TRBD1 covers 11 bases. The CDR3 totals 15 residues. V lost 0 bases and J lost 10; bases outside the gene matches: 7. Germline CDR1 and CDR2: LGHNA and YNFKEQ. The CDR3, as DNA: TGTGCCAGCAGCCAAGATTCTCTGGGGACAGGGGGAGCTTTCTTT. Amino acid sequence: CASSQDSLGTGGAFF.

Many counts were recorded for this clonotype. The V and J genes are TRBV29-1 and TRBJ1-5; tentatively, D is TRBD1 (5 bases). V gave up 7 bases and J gave up 0 bases, with 16 bases separating them. Germline assignment: CDR1 SQVTM and CDR2 ANQGSEA. The CDR3 has 15 amino acids. The CDR3 here is CSASKGVDSNQPQHF. The DNA of the CDR3 is TGCAGCGCATCGAAAGGGGTGGATAGCAATCAGCCCCAGCATTTT.